Listed below are T cell receptor beta chains from one sample, sequenced in a study of T-cell memory formation after mild COVID-19. TCRdb recomputed calls from the 5' RACE reads with MiXCR, one row per CDR3 protein. This table holds hundreds of thousands of distinct CDR3 sequences, approximately 15% found once. Sequenced: PBMCs or a T cell subset sorted from them (not recorded which). Receptors originate from an adult woman who had mild COVID-19 (a few samples of this study predate the infection). Cell type and time point are not known. CDR3s include the opening cysteine and the closing phenylalanine or tryptophan.

>TRBV4-1
CASSQPGALGYTF
>TRBV7-8
CANGVAGSETQYF
>TRBV21-1
CASAGTVYEQYF
>TRBV6-5
CASSSLTGTGNTIYF
>TRBV4-1
CASSPAFRTGETQYF
>TRBV20-1
CSARTLAGGPHEQYF
>TRBV5-4
CASSLDMVGTDTQYF
>TRBV6-2/TRBV6-3
CASSYGTGGTYNEQFF
>TRBV7-9
CASSAWQGRDEQYF
>TRBV5-1
CASRRDNAVEKAFF
>TRBV5-1
CASSPSLREETQYF
>TRBV9
CASSVDSGRNNEQFF
>TRBV5-5
CASSLPRDRTDLGRFF
>TRBV6-6
CASSPHSGLGELFF
>TRBV7-8
CASSLAVTSGGGPGKETQYF
>TRBV5-1
CASRSGGHQTDMQYF